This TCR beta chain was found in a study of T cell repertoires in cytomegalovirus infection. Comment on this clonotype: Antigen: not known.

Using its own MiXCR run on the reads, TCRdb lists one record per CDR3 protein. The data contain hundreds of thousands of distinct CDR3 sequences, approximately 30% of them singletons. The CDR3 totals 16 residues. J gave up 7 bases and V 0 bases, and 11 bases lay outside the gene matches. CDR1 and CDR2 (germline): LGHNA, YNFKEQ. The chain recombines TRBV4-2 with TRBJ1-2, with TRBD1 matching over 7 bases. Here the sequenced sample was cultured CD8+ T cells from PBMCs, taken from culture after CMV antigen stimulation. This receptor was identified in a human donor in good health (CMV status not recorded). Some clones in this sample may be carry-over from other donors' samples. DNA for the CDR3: TGTGCCAGCAGCCAAGACACAGGGGCCCTCAACGCTGGCTACACCTTC. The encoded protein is CASSQDTGALNAGYTF.